There are a few counts of the clone carrying this TCR beta chain. Its antigen is not identified. The table came from immunoSEQ multiplex PCR; TCRdb's copy has only in-frame clones and leaves some out. The sample lists about 83,000 clones, more than 70% occurring once. The sample belongs to a study of T cell responses to AZD1222 COVID-19 vaccine. Study-level findings and limits: Sampled repertoires all dated from after the peak T cell response. Dominant at 160-218 and 743-854, vaccine-associated CD4 TCRs also spanned spike. A reported finding is that nearly half of spike-specific TCRs target unmutated variant regions. Following two doses of AZD1222, Spike-specific TCR breadth and depth rose.

The CDR3 contains 14 residues. V dropped 4 bases and J dropped 4; count of bases not matched to a gene: 7. CDR1 LGHNA and CDR2 YSLEER come from the germline V gene. This TCR was sampled from an adult in good health. The gene calls are TRBV4-3 and TRBJ2-7, with 7 bases matching TRBD2. Sequences were derived from peripheral blood, sampled on day 0 of AZD1222 vaccination. CDR3: CASSPLAGAYEQYF. DNA for the CDR3: TGCGCCAGCAGCCCCTTGGCGGGAGCGTACGAGCAGTACTTC.